A selection of T cell receptor beta chains follows, all from one sample in a study of ipilimumab plus nivolumab after autologous stem cell transplantation. This table comes from immunoSEQ multiplex PCR, and its TCRdb copy is limited to in-frame clones, with some not included. The table includes roughly 17,000 clones, approximately 79% detected once. Sequences were derived from PBMCs, sampled in a trial of ipilimumab plus nivolumab as post-transplant consolidation. Receptors originate from a male donor with diffuse large B-cell lymphoma. Both conserved end residues are part of each CDR3. Each record gives: D gene, V gene, clone size, J gene, CDR3 DNA, CDR3 protein. D genes are given only for firm matches. Clone size, where shown, is once, few, many, or a class for clones that have expanded.

TRBD1	TRBV30	NA	TRBJ2-5	TGTGCCTGGAGCGCCTTGACAGGGGAGACCCAGTACTTC	CAWSALTGETQYF
NA	TRBV5-1	once	TRBJ2-1	TGCGCCAGCAGCTTCCTCCGTGAACAGGAGCAGTTCTTC	CASSFLREQEQFF
NA	TRBV5-6	NA	TRBJ2-7	TGTGCCAGCAGCTTCTGGTCAGTCACTACCTACGAGCAGTACTTC	CASSFWSVTTYEQYF
TRBD2	TRBV7-9	NA	TRBJ2-3	TGTGCCAGCAGCAATATAGCGGGAGGGAGGACGCAGTATTTT	CASSNIAGGRTQYF
TRBD1	TRBV19	NA	TRBJ1-1	TGTGCCAGTAGTATTAGGGGGCAGGGGAACACTGAAGCTTTCTTT	CASSIRGQGNTEAFF
TRBD1	TRBV2	NA	TRBJ1-5	TGTGCCAGCAGCCCGGGACAGGGCGATCAGCCCCAGCATTTT	CASSPGQGDQPQHF
NA	TRBV6-1	once	TRBJ2-3	TGTGCCACTACAACTCCTGAGGGCACAGATACGCAGTATTTT	CATTTPEGTDTQYF
NA	TRBV11-3	NA	TRBJ2-5	TGTGCCAGCAGCTTAGGCGGGGCCCAGTACTTC	CASSLGGAQYF
NA	TRBV6-1	NA	TRBJ1-2	TGTGCCAGCAGTACCGGGAACTATGGCTACACCTTC	CASSTGNYGYTF
NA	TRBV27	NA	TRBJ2-1	TGTGCCAGCAGTTTATCTGTCTCCGGGAACGAGCAGTTCTTC	CASSLSVSGNEQFF
NA	TRBV2	NA	TRBJ2-3	TGTGCCAGCAGTGTCGGAGGGGAGAAAGATACGCAGTATTTT	CASSVGGEKDTQYF
TRBD1	TRBV11-1	NA	TRBJ2-7	TGTGCCAGCAGCTCAGACAGGGTCTGGCAGTACTTC	CASSSDRVWQYF
NA	TRBV5-6	few	TRBJ1-1	TGTGCCAGCAGCCTGTTACACTTGGCAGTCACTGAAGCTTTCTTT	CASSLLHLAVTEAFF
NA	TRBV7-2	NA	TRBJ2-3	TGTGCCAGCAGCTCGCCGTTCACAGATACGCAGTATTTT	CASSSPFTDTQYF
NA	TRBV15	NA	TRBJ2-1	TGTGCCACCAGCAGAGATACCGGCGCTGAGCAGTTCTTC	CATSRDTGAEQFF
TRBD1	TRBV18	NA	TRBJ2-7	TGTGCCAGCTCACCAAGGGGACAGGGGCTCAACGAGCAGTACTTC	CASSPRGQGLNEQYF
NA	TRBV10-1	once	TRBJ2-7	TGCGCCAGCAGTCCCGGGACTCAGTACGAGCAGTACTTC	CASSPGTQYEQYF
TRBD2	TRBV4-2	NA	TRBJ2-7	TGTGCCAGCAGCCATCGGGGCGGGAGGGCCGGCGAGCAGTACTTC	CASSHRGGRAGEQYF
NA	TRBV19	NA	TRBJ1-2	TGTGCCAGTGGCCATTTTGACGATGGCTACACCTTC	CASGHFDDGYTF
TRBD2	TRBV7-2	few	TRBJ2-3	TGTGCCAGCAGCTTAGGCCTAGCGGGGGGCACAGATACGCAGTATTTT	CASSLGLAGGTDTQYF
NA	TRBV7-6	NA	TRBJ2-1	TGTGCCAGCAGCGCACCTCGGGGTAGGGGTCACAATGAGCAGTTCTTC	CASSAPRGRGHNEQFF
TRBD1	TRBV15	NA	TRBJ1-5	TGTGCCACCAGCACAGGACAGGGAGTAAATCAGCCCCAGCATTTT	CATSTGQGVNQPQHF
TRBD1	TRBV5-1	NA	TRBJ1-1	TGCGCCAGCAGCCCGGACAGGGGGAACACTGAAGCTTTCTTT	CASSPDRGNTEAFF